The 25 T cell receptor beta chains given below trace back to one sample, sequenced in a study of T cells expressing NK-cell markers. TCRdb re-called the 5' RACE reads; one entry per CDR3 protein, DNA not given. Here the sample table reports about 260,000 distinct CDR3 sequences. The specimen sequenced was blood T cells: a sorted CD56 or NKG2C T cell subset, CD4+ or CD8+ T cells, or bulk PBMC T cells (not recorded which). These receptor sequences come from a woman between 18 and 70 years old in good health.

V usage is TRBV3-1 and J usage is TRBJ1-2; TCRdb reports TRBD1, a call that lacks DNA to check it against. Germline-derived CDR1 and CDR2 are LGHDT and YNNKEL (reference sequence). The length of the CDR3 is 14 residues. The CDR3 loop reads CASSQGRGVHGYTF.

V gene TRBV12-3 or TRBV12-4 combines with J gene TRBJ2-4; TCRdb's D call of TRBD1 is untestable without DNA. This CDR3 comprises 16 residues. The CDR3 sequence: CASSRGPLEMKNIQYF.

The chain combines TRBV5-5 with TRBJ2-5; TCRdb's D call, TRBD1, is unchecked because there is no DNA. The germline gives CDR1 SGHKS, CDR2 YYEKEE (reference sequence). This CDR3 is 14 amino acids long. CDR3 residues: CASSFPTGGETQYF. The variable domain in full, completed from reference TRBV5-5 and TRBJ2-5, reads DAGVTQSPTHLIKTRGQQVTLRCSPISGHKSVSWYQQVLGQGPQFIFQYYEKEERGRGNFPDRFSARQFPNYSSELNVNALLLGDSALYLCASSFPTGGETQYFGPGTRLLVL.

V gene TRBV29-1 combines with J gene TRBJ2-1; TCRdb outputs TRBD1, but without DNA this stays unchecked. This CDR3 is 13 amino acids long. In germline, CDR1 is SQVTM, CDR2 ANQGSEA. CDR3 sequence reads: CSVSGASYNEQFF.

This sequence joins TRBV5-5 and TRBJ1-5; TCRdb calls TRBD1, which cannot be checked without DNA. Germline V gene sequence: CDR1 SGHKS, CDR2 YYEKEE (reference sequence). The CDR3 consists of 18 residues. This chain's CDR3 is CASSGREAGGFTNQPQHF.

The rearrangement links TRBV5-1 to TRBJ1-1; without DNA, the TCRdb call of TRBD1 cannot be checked. Germline values: CDR1 SGHRS, CDR2 YFSETQ. The CDR3 has 11 residues. CDR3 protein: CASSSGVEAFF.

This chain connects TRBV20-1 to TRBJ2-5; TCRdb's D call, TRBD1, is unchecked because there is no DNA. This CDR3 is 14 amino acids long. CDR1 and CDR2 (germline): DFQATT, SNEGSKA (reference sequence). The CDR3 loop is CSASLQDKSETQYF.

V usage is TRBV6-2 or TRBV6-3 and J usage is TRBJ1-2; TCRdb's D call of TRBD1 is untestable without DNA. Looked up from germline, CDR1 is MNHEY and CDR2 is SVGEGT. There are 15 residues in the CDR3. The CDR3 reads CASSYSYNRESGYTF.

The J gene is TRBJ2-3, the V gene TRBV4-2; TCRdb picks TRBD2, but there is no DNA to check that call. Germline CDR1 LGHNA, CDR2 YNFKEQ. The CDR3 has 16 residues. The CDR3 loop reads CASSQSGGPFTDTQYF.

J is TRBJ1-1 and V is TRBV20-1; TCRdb's D gene call, TRBD1, goes unchecked for lack of DNA. The CDR3 sequence is 14 residues long. From germline, CDR1 is DFQATT and CDR2 SNEGSKA (reference sequence). CDR3 residues: CSATPGRLNTEAFF.

J is TRBJ2-1 and V is TRBV6-4; the D gene TCRdb calls, TRBD2, cannot be checked with no DNA. Germline CDR1 and CDR2: MRHNA and SNTAGT. The CDR3 is 16 residues long. Here the CDR3 reads CASSDSSGSGYNEQFF.

The rearrangement joins TRBV12-3 or TRBV12-4 to TRBJ2-1; the TCRdb D gene call, TRBD1, has no DNA to confirm it. The CDR3 is 14 amino acids. This CDR3 is CASSLPPDWNEQFF.

The CDR3 sequence: CASDISGTTYNEQFF. The chain couples TRBV6-1 to TRBJ2-1; TCRdb names TRBD2, which stays unverified in the absence of DNA. The CDR3 totals 15 residues. Germline V gene data show CDR1 as MNHNS and CDR2 as SASEGT.

The chain recombines TRBV20-1 with TRBJ2-1; TCRdb reports TRBD1, a call that lacks DNA to check it against. This CDR3 is built from 14 residues. Per germline, CDR1 DFQATT and CDR2 SNEGSKA (reference sequence). CDR3 amino acids: CSAKRTVTYNEQFF.

The chain combines TRBV18 with TRBJ2-1; TCRdb outputs TRBD1, but without DNA this stays unchecked. Germline V gene sequence: CDR1 KGHSH, CDR2 LQKENI. The length of the CDR3 is 14 residues. The CDR3 here is CASSPLLGGDEQFF.

The rearrangement links TRBV7-6 to TRBJ1-1; TCRdb outputs TRBD1, but without DNA this stays unchecked. The CDR3 totals 13 residues. Germline CDR1 is SGHVS and CDR2 is FNYEAQ. CDR3 loop: CASRPGQNTEAFF.

This chain links TRBV6-2 or TRBV6-3 with TRBJ2-1; TCRdb proposes TRBD1, but this gene call is untestable without DNA. The CDR3 has 13 residues. Germline V gene sequence: CDR1 MNHEY, CDR2 SVGEGT. The CDR3 here is CASSSTGTYEQFF.

The chain links TRBV18 to TRBJ2-1; with no DNA, the TCRdb D assignment of TRBD2 cannot be verified. Germline V gene lookup returns CDR1 KGHSH and CDR2 LQKENI. The CDR3 runs 14 residues. CDR3 residues: CASSGTRKREFKFF.

V gene TRBV12-3 or TRBV12-4 combines with J gene TRBJ1-2; with no DNA, the TCRdb D assignment of TRBD1 cannot be verified. CDR3 length equals 16 residues. CDR3 sequence: CASSSGGKPAGYGYTF.

The chain couples TRBV4-2 to TRBJ2-5. This CDR3 spans 15 amino acids. CDR1 is LGHNA, CDR2 YNFKEQ, per germline. This CDR3 reads CASSQGPLGRETQYF.

The gene calls are TRBV4-3 and TRBJ2-3; TCRdb lists TRBD2, though no DNA is available to test this call. Germline V gives CDR1 LGHNA, CDR2 YSLEER. This CDR3 is built from 16 residues. The CDR3 sequence is CASSQDSGGKADTQYF.

V gene TRBV14 combines with J gene TRBJ2-1; lacking DNA, the TRBD1 call made by TCRdb goes unchecked. This CDR3 comprises 15 residues. Germline CDR1 SGHDN, CDR2 FVKESK. Here the CDR3 reads CASSRQGDFYNEQFF.

The V and J genes are TRBV7-9 and TRBJ2-3. CDR3 length: 15 amino acids. The germline V gene encodes CDR1 SEHNR and CDR2 FQNEAQ (reference sequence). This CDR3 reads CASSPYTSSTDTQYF. Drawing the rest from reference TRBV7-9 and TRBJ2-3, the complete variable domain is DTGVSQNPRHKITKRGQNVTFRCDPISEHNRLYWYRQTLGQGPEFLTYFQNEAQLEKSRLLSDRFSAERPKGSFSTLEIQRTEQGDSAMYLCASSPYTSSTDTQYFGPGTRLTVL.

The rearrangement uses TRBV25-1 and TRBJ2-3. CDR3 length: 15 residues. Germline V CDR1 and CDR2: MGHDK, SYGVNS. This CDR3 reads CASSVSGTSTDTQYF.

This sequence joins TRBV15 and TRBJ2-3; as DNA is missing, the TRBD1 call by TCRdb cannot be tested. The CDR3 is made up of 14 amino acids. CDR1 is LNHNV, CDR2 YYDKDF, per germline (reference sequence). CDR3 amino acids: CATSRGPQSDTQYF.